This T cell receptor beta chain was found in a study of CD8 T cells in ankylosing spondylitis. Notes on the study in general: CD8+ by phenotype, disease-linked clones were relatively rare in peripheral blood. Earlier literature documents some of the motif variants in reactive arthritis synovial fluid and blood.

Per germline, CDR1 DFQATT and CDR2 SNEGSKA (reference sequence). V lost 0 bases and J 3 bases, leaving 12 bases between the germline ends. The CDR3 totals 15 residues. This clonotype was found many times. Its antigen is as yet unknown. TCRdb reanalysed the 5' RACE reads using MiXCR and keeps one entry per CDR3 protein. Of tens of thousands of distinct CDR3 sequences in the sample, 10% are singletons; the top ten hold more than 15%. This chain uses TRBV20-1 with TRBJ2-1; D may be TRBD1 or TRBD2 (5 bases each). Sequencing was performed on blood, either unsorted or a sorted T cell fraction (not recorded which). This clonotype originated in a male donor with ankylosing spondylitis or in good health (not recorded which). The CDR3 DNA sequence: TGCAGTGCTAGAGATATGGGGGAGTACTACAATGAGCAGTTCTTC. Translating it yields CSARDMGEYYNEQFF.